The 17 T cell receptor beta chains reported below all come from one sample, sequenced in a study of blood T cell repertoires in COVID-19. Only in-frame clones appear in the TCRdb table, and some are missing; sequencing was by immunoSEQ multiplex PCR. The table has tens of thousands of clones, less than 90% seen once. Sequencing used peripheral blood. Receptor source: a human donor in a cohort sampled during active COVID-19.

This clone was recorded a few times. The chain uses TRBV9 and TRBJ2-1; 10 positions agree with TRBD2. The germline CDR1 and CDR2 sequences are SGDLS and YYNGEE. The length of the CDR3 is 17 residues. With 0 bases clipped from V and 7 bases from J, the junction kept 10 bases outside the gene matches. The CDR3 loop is CASSVGPSGGVLNEQFF. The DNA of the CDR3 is TGTGCCAGCAGCGTAGGTCCCAGCGGGGGGGTCCTAAATGAGCAGTTCTTC.

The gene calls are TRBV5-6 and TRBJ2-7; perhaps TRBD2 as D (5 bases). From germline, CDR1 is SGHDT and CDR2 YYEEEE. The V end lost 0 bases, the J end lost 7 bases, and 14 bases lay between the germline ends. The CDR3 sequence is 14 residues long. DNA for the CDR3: TGTGCCAGCAGCTTGGGTGGGGTTGGAGGAGAGCAGTACTTC. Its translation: CASSLGGVGGEQYF.

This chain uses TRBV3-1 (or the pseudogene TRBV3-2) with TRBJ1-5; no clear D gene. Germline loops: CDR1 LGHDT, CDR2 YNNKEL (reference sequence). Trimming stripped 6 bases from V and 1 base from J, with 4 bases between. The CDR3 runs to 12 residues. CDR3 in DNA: TGTGCCAGCAGTGAGAGCAATCAGCCCCAGCATTTT. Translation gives CASSESNQPQHF.

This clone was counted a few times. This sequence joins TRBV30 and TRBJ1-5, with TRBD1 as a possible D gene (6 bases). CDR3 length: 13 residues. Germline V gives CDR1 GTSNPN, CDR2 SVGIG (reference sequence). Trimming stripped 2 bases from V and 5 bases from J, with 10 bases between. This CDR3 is CAWSSGGYQPQHF. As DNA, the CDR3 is TGTGCCTGGAGTTCGGGGGGCTATCAGCCCCAGCATTTT.

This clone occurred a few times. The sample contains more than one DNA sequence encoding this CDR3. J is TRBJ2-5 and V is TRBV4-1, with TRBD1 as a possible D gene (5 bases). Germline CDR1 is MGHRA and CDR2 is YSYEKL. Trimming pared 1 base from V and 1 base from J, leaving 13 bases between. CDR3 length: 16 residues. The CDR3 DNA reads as TGCGCCAGCAGCCAAGGTCCGATGGGGCTCCAAGAGACCCAGTACTTC. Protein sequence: CASSQGPMGLQETQYF.

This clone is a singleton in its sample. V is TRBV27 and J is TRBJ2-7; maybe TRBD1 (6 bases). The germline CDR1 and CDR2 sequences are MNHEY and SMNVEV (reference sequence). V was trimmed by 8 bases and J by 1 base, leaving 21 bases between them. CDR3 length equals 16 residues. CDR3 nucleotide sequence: TGTGCCAGCTATGGCAGGGGAAATACCAGTTCCTACGAGCAGTACTTC. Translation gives CASYGRGNTSSYEQYF.

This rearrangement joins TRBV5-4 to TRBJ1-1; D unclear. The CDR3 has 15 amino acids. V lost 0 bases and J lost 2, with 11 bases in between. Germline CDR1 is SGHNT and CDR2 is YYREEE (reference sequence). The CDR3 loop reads CASSLEGSRNTEAFF. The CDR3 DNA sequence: TGTGCCAGCAGCTTGGAAGGGAGCCGTAACACTGAAGCTTTCTTT.

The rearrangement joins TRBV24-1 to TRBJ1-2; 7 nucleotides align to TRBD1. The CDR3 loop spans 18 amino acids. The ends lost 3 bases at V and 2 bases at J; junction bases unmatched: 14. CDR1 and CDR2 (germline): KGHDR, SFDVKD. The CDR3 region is CATSDAQGRQGRNYGYTF. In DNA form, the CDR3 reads TGTGCCACCAGTGATGCCCAAGGCAGACAGGGCAGGAACTATGGCTACACCTTC.

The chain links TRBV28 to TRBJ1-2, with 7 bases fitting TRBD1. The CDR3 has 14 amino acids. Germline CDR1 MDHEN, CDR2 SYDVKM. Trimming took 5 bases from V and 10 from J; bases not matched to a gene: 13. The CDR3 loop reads CASSTTGQRLSYTF. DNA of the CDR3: TGTGCCAGCAGTACCACGGGACAGCGGCTCTCCTACACCTTC.

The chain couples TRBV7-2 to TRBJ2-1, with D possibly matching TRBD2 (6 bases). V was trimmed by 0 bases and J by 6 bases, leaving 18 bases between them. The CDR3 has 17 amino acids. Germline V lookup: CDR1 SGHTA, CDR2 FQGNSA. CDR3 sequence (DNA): TGTGCCAGCAGCTTAGCGGGTCATGGCGGGGCGGGCAATGAGCAGTTCTTC. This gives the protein CASSLAGHGGAGNEQFF. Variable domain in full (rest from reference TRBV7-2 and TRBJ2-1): GAGVSQSPSNKVTEKGKDVELRCDPISGHTALYWYRQSLGQGLEFLIYFQGNSAPDKSGLPSDRFSAERTGGSVSTLTIQRTQQEDSAVYLCASSLAGHGGAGNEQFFGPGTRLTVL.

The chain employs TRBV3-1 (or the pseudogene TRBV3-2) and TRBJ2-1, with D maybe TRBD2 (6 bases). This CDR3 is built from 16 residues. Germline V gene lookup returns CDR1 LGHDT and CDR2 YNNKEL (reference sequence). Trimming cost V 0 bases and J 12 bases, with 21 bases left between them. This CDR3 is CASSQDETRGLKGQFF. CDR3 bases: TGTGCCAGCAGCCAAGATGAGACTAGGGGCCTGAAGGGGCAGTTCTTC.

The CDR3 here is CASSMQDFTEAFF. The CDR3 region has the DNA TGTGCCAGTAGTATGCAGGACTTCACTGAAGCTTTCTTT. The chain is built from TRBV19 and TRBJ1-1; D not certain. This CDR3 region has 13 residues. In germline, CDR1 is LNHDA, CDR2 SQIVND (reference sequence). V lost 3 bases, J lost 4 bases, and 9 bases lay in between.

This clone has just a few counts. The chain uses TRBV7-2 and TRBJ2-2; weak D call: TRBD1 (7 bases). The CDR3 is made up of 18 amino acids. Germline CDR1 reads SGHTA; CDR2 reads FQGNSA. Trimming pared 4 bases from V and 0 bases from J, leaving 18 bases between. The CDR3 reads CASSSRGVKYANTGELFF. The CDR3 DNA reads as TGTGCCAGCAGCTCCAGGGGGGTGAAGTACGCGAACACCGGGGAGCTGTTTTTT.

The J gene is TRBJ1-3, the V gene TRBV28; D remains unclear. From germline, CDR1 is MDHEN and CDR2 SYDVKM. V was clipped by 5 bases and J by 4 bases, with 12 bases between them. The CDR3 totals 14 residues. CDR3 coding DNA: TGTGCCAGCAGTGAGGGCCCCGTAGGAAACACCATATATTTT. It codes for CASSEGPVGNTIYF.

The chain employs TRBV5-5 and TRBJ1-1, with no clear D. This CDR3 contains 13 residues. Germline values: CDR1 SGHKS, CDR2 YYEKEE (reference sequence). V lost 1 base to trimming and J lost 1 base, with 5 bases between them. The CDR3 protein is CASSLRENTEAFF. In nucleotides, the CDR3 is TGTGCCAGCAGCTTGCGAGAGAACACTGAAGCTTTCTTT.

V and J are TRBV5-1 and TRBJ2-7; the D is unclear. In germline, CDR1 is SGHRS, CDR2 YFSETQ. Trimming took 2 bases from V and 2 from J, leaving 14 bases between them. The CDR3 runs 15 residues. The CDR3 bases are TGCGCCAGCAGCTTTACCCCGGCGGCCACCTACGAGCAGTACTTC. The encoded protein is CASSFTPAATYEQYF.

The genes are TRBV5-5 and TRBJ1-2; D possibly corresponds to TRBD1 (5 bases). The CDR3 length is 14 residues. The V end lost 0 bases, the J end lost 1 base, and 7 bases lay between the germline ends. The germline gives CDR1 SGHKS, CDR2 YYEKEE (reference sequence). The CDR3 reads CASSLVGGNYGYTF. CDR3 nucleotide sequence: TGTGCCAGCAGCTTGGTCGGGGGTAACTATGGCTACACCTTC.